Each of the 16 T cell receptor beta chains below was sequenced from the same sample in a study of tumor-infiltrating lymphocytes in localized non-small cell lung cancer. TCRdb keeps only in-frame clones here, not all; method: immunoSEQ multiplex PCR. Of 4,900 or so clones detected, 66% appear once; the ten largest clones hold roughly three fifths. The sequencing input was lung tumor tissue. The receptors here all came from a human donor with non-small cell lung cancer.

The rearrangement uses TRBV6-5 and TRBJ1-4, with a weak D call TRBD1 (6 bases). The CDR3 consists of 13 residues. The germline CDR1 and CDR2 sequences are MNHEY and SVGAGI. Trimming took off 6 bases at V and 6 bases at J, with 11 bases between the two ends. CDR3 sequence (DNA): TGTGCCAGCAGGACAGGATGGGATGAAAAACTGTTTTTT. Translated, it gives CASRTGWDEKLFF.

This rearrangement joins TRBV19 to TRBJ1-2; 8 bases are shared with TRBD1. Germline V gene sequence: CDR1 LNHDA, CDR2 SQIVND (reference sequence). V shed 7 bases, J shed 2 bases, and the junction held 6 bases outside the gene matches. CDR3 size: 14 residues. The CDR3 DNA is TGTGCCAGTAATCCTAGGACAGGGAACTATGGCTACACCTTC. This translates into CASNPRTGNYGYTF.

This clone was counted between two and nine times. CDR3 loop: CASSQDGALVGSNEQFF. The CDR3 DNA reads as TGCGCCAGCAGCCAAGATGGGGCACTAGTGGGGTCCAATGAGCAGTTCTTC. This chain uses TRBV4-3 with TRBJ2-1; possibly TRBD1 or TRBD2 for D (5 bases each). The length of the CDR3 is 17 residues. The ends were cut back, 0 bases at V and 6 bases at J, with 18 bases in the middle. The germline gives CDR1 LGHNA, CDR2 YSLEER.

This chain uses TRBV6-1 with TRBJ2-7; maybe TRBD2 (7 bases). Trimming removed 6 bases at V and 2 bases at J, with 17 bases between. Germline V CDR1 and CDR2: MNHNS, SASEGT. There are 15 residues in the CDR3. The CDR3 is CASSPGVAGPYEQYV. The CDR3 bases are TGTGCCAGCAGCCCAGGGGTAGCGGGCCCCTACGAGCAGTACGTC.

This clone has more than one count but fewer than ten. The chain combines TRBV7-9 with TRBJ1-5; tentatively, D is TRBD1 (5 bases). V was trimmed by 8 bases and J by 7 bases, leaving 18 bases between them. The CDR3 is 14 amino acids. Germline V CDR1 and CDR2: SEHNR, FQNEAQ (reference sequence). The CDR3 region has the DNA TGTGCCAGCTCATCCGGGGGGGGAGGGCAGCCCCAGCATTTT. Translating gives CASSSGGGGQPQHF.

V and J are TRBV28 and TRBJ2-1, with D perhaps TRBD2 (5 bases). V was pared by 1 base and J by 6 bases, with 10 bases between. This CDR3 is built from 14 residues. The germline CDR1 and CDR2 sequences are MDHEN and SYDVKM. CDR3 sequence (DNA): TGTGCCAGCAGTTTATATATCCGGGGCAATGAGCAGTTCTTC. Amino acid sequence: CASSLYIRGNEQFF.

The chain links TRBV7-2 to TRBJ1-1, with D unresolved. The CDR3 loop spans 16 amino acids. CDR1 and CDR2 from the germline V gene are SGHTA and FQGNSA. The V end was cut by 5 bases, the J end by 1 base, with 17 bases between. CDR3 sequence reads: CASSRPGGERNTEAFF. In DNA form, the CDR3 reads TGTGCCAGCAGCCGACCTGGCGGGGAGAGGAACACTGAAGCTTTCTTT.

The chain recombines TRBV7-2 with TRBJ1-4; tentatively, D is TRBD1 (6 bases). The CDR3 covers 15 residues. V was shortened by 1 base and J by 4 bases, with 10 bases between the two germline ends. CDR1 is SGHTA, CDR2 FQGNSA, per germline. This CDR3 reads CASSLGGQLNEKLFF. The CDR3 region has the DNA TGTGCCAGCAGCTTAGGAGGACAGCTTAATGAAAAACTGTTTTTT.

The chain is built from TRBV14 and TRBJ2-3; 10 nucleotides agree with TRBD1. The CDR3 consists of 16 residues. The germline CDR1 and CDR2 sequences are SGHDN and FVKESK. The V segment lost 4 bases and the J segment 5 bases; nucleotides outside the gene matches: 9. The CDR3 is CASSLADRGSGDTQYF. CDR3 in DNA: TGTGCCAGCAGCCTGGCGGACAGGGGGTCCGGAGATACGCAGTATTTT.

This chain connects TRBV5-4 to TRBJ2-5, with D perhaps TRBD2 (6 bases). The CDR3 runs to 14 residues. Germline assignment: CDR1 SGHNT and CDR2 YYREEE (reference sequence). The V end was cut by 2 bases, the J end by 5 bases, with 13 bases between. In DNA, the CDR3 is TGTGCCAGCAGCTTCTGGGAGGTTTGGGAGACCCAGTACTTC. Residues: CASSFWEVWETQYF.

The chain links TRBV7-9 to TRBJ2-3; the match to TRBD2 covers 11 bases. CDR1 SEHNR and CDR2 FQNEAQ come from the germline V gene (reference sequence). The CDR3 length is 15 residues. V shed 4 bases and J 4 bases; nucleotides not matched to a gene: 4. The CDR3, as DNA: TGTGCCAGCAGCTCTACTAGCGGGAGCCCAGATACGCAGTATTTT. Its protein is CASSSTSGSPDTQYF.

The rearrangement joins TRBV7-2 to TRBJ2-2; 8 positions match TRBD1. The length of the CDR3 is 16 residues. Germline V CDR1 and CDR2: SGHTA, FQGNSA. Unmatched junction bases numbered 8, after V lost 5 bases and J lost 3 bases. The CDR3 spells CASSPRTGRYTGELFF. DNA for the CDR3: TGTGCCAGCAGCCCACGGACAGGGCGGTACACCGGGGAGCTGTTTTTT.

The rearrangement joins TRBV6-4 to TRBJ2-2; tentative D call: TRBD2 (5 bases). This CDR3 is built from 14 residues. Germline V gene lookup returns CDR1 MRHNA and CDR2 SNTAGT. V shed 6 bases and J shed 0 bases, with 8 bases lying between them. CDR3 in amino acids: CASRGGSNTGELFF. The CDR3 nucleotides are TGTGCCAGCAGAGGCGGGTCGAACACCGGGGAGCTGTTTTTT.

J is TRBJ2-2 and V is TRBV19; 8 positions agree with TRBD2. This CDR3 has 15 residues. The V gene end was trimmed by 1 base and the J gene end by 4 bases; junction bases not matched to a gene: 2. Germline V CDR1 and CDR2: LNHDA, SQIVND (reference sequence). This CDR3 is CASSIAGGPTGELFF. In DNA form, the CDR3 reads TGTGCCAGTAGTATAGCGGGAGGGCCCACCGGGGAGCTGTTTTTT.

This clone showed up just once. V is TRBV18 and J is TRBJ2-1; D remains ambiguous. CDR3 size: 12 residues. The germline V gene encodes CDR1 KGHSH and CDR2 LQKENI. The V gene lost 4 bases and the J gene lost 5 bases, with 6 bases spanning the gap. The CDR3 reads CASSLPDNEQFF. CDR3 nucleotide sequence: TGTGCCAGCTCACTTCCGGACAATGAGCAGTTCTTC.

The chain recombines TRBV14 with TRBJ2-7; 10 bases line up with TRBD1. This CDR3 region has 14 residues. The trim removed 5 bases at V and 5 bases at J, leaving 6 bases unmatched. CDR1 and CDR2 (germline): SGHDN, FVKESK. The CDR3 protein is CASSASGTGDEQYF. Written as DNA, the CDR3 is TGTGCCAGCAGCGCATCCGGGACAGGGGACGAGCAGTACTTC.